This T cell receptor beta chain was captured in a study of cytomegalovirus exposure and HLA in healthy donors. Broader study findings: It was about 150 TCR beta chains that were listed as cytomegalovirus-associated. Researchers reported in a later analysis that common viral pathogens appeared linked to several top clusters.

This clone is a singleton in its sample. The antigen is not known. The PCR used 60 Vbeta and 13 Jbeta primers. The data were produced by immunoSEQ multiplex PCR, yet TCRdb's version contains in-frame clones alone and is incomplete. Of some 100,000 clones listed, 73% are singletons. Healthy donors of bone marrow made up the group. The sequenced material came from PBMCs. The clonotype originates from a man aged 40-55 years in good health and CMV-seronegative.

The CDR3 bases are TGTGCCACCCGACCCCCCAGGGGGTTCAACACCGGGGAGCTGTTTTTT. As protein: CATRPPRGFNTGELFF. This chain uses TRBV2 with TRBJ2-2, with 7 bases matching TRBD1. Trimming cost V 10 bases and J 2 bases; bases outside gene matches: 13. CDR3 length: 16 residues. The germline V gene has CDR1 SNHLY and CDR2 FYNNEI.